This is a list of T cell receptor beta chains from one sample in a study of shared clonotypes between healthy human individuals. Data came from immunoSEQ multiplex PCR; TCRdb stores just in-frame clones and leaves some out. The sample lists 1.5 million to 1.9 million clones; 95% to 99% were seen once. The sequenced sample was naive CD4+ T cells sorted from blood. The receptors shown here come from a man aged 30 to 39 in good health. Each CDR3 is given with its conserved first and last residue. The D gene is left open where the match is weak. A row's size may be missing; if present it is once, few, many or a size class.

NA	TRBD1	TRBV2	TRBJ1-5	TGTGCCAGCAGTGGCAGGGGGGGGAGAAGCAATCAGCCCCAGCATTTT	CASSGRGGRSNQPQHF
NA	NA	TRBV11-2	TRBJ2-3	TGTGCCAGCAGCTTAGGGGGAGCCGAAGATACGCAGTATTTT	CASSLGGAEDTQYF
NA	TRBD1	TRBV2	TRBJ2-7	TGTGCCAGCAGTTGGGACAGGGGATCCTACGAGCAGTACTTC	CASSWDRGSYEQYF
NA	TRBD2	TRBV19	TRBJ2-2	TGTGCCAGTACCAAAACCCGGACTAGCGGGAGTTGGTCCGGGGAGCTGTTTTTT	CASTKTRTSGSWSGELFF
NA	NA	TRBV6-5	TRBJ2-1	TGTGCCAGCAGTTCCCACGGGACTGGCTACAATGAGCAGTTCTTC	CASSSHGTGYNEQFF
NA	NA	TRBV5-6	TRBJ2-5	TGTGCCAGCAGCCAAGGGACGGTCCAAGAGACCCAGTACTTC	CASSQGTVQETQYF
NA	NA	TRBV7-2	TRBJ1-1	TGTGCCAGCAGCTTTCAGGGAAGAGCTGAAGCTTTCTTT	CASSFQGRAEAFF
NA	NA	TRBV25-1	TRBJ1-1	TGTGCCAGCACTGAAAGACTCGGGGGTCAAAAAGCTTTCTTT	CASTERLGGQKAFF
NA	NA	TRBV20-1	TRBJ2-2	TGCAGTGCCCTCGGGGGCGGGGAGCTGTTTTTT	CSALGGGELFF
once	NA	TRBV4-1	TRBJ1-2	TGCGCCAGCAGCCAGGGGGGGGCAGGGGCTGGCGGCTACACCTTC	CASSQGGAGAGGYTF
NA	NA	TRBV7-2	TRBJ1-3	TGTGCCAGCAGCGGTGGCGGGGTGTTTGTTGGAAACACCATATATTTT	CASSGGGVFVGNTIYF
NA	NA	TRBV6-5	TRBJ2-7	TGTGCCAGCAGTTACTCAAGAGGAAGCGAGCAGTACTTC	CASSYSRGSEQYF
NA	TRBD2	TRBV28	TRBJ2-5	TGTGCCAGCAGTTTTCCCCCCGGACTAGCGGGAGATATCGCAAAGGAGACCCAGTACTTC	CASSFPPGLAGDIAKETQYF
NA	TRBD1	TRBV2	TRBJ2-7	TGTGCCAGCAGGACACAGGGGCGGGTAGGCTACGAGCAGTACTTC	CASRTQGRVGYEQYF
NA	NA	TRBV30	TRBJ1-4	TGTGCCTGGGGCAGGGAAAAACTGTTTTTT	CAWGREKLFF
NA	NA	TRBV6-5	TRBJ2-3	TGTGCCAGCAGCCCCCATGGGGGGACCGCAGATACGCAGTATTTT	CASSPHGGTADTQYF
NA	NA	TRBV6-5	TRBJ1-1	TGTGCCAGCAGTTATGGCAGCTCGAACACTGAAGCTTTCTTT	CASSYGSSNTEAFF
NA	TRBD1	TRBV6-5	TRBJ1-1	TGTGCCAGCAGCGCACAGGGGGCCGGGAGCACTGAAGCTTTCTTT	CASSAQGAGSTEAFF
NA	TRBD2	TRBV18	TRBJ2-7	TGTGCCAGCTCACCAATGGGACTAGCGGGGAGCCTACCCCCGTACGAGCAGTACTTC	CASSPMGLAGSLPPYEQYF
NA	TRBD1	TRBV7-2	TRBJ2-3	TGTGCCAGCAGCTTAGTGGGCAGGGGGTCAGATACGCAGTATTTT	CASSLVGRGSDTQYF
once	TRBD2	TRBV25-1	TRBJ2-1	TGTGCCAGTTCACTAGCGGGAGGGCCTCCCAATGAGCAGTTCTTC	CASSLAGGPPNEQFF
once	NA	TRBV18	TRBJ2-6	TGTGCCAGCTCACCTTTCGGGCAGGGGCCCTCTGGGGCCAACGTCCTGACTTTC	CASSPFGQGPSGANVLTF
NA	NA	TRBV7-2	TRBJ1-2	TGTGCCAGCAGCTTATCCCAGATATATGGCTACACCTTC	CASSLSQIYGYTF
NA	TRBD2	TRBV7-6	TRBJ2-1	TGTGCCAGCAGCCGCATCTGGACTAGCGGGAGCAATGAGCAGTTCTTC	CASSRIWTSGSNEQFF
once	NA	TRBV7-9	TRBJ2-2	TGTGCCAGCAGCTTAGTCACGGGGAACCCCGGGGAGCTGTTTTTT	CASSLVTGNPGELFF
NA	NA	TRBV28	TRBJ2-6	TGTGCCAGCACCCCCGGGGGCTCTGGGGCCAACGTCCTGACTTTC	CASTPGGSGANVLTF
NA	NA	TRBV19	TRBJ2-7	TGTGCCAGTAGTACTCCGGGTCACTCCTACGAGCAGTACTTC	CASSTPGHSYEQYF
NA	NA	TRBV7-2	TRBJ2-7	TGTGCCAGCAGCTTAGGGGGATCCCCCTCCTACGAGCAGTACTTC	CASSLGGSPSYEQYF
NA	TRBD2	TRBV5-5	TRBJ2-7	TGTGCCAGCAGCTTAACAGAGGCTGGTAGCGGGAGGGCCCGGTACGAGCAGTACTTC	CASSLTEAGSGRARYEQYF
NA	NA	TRBV5-1	TRBJ1-3	TGCGCCAGCAGCTTCGGCTCTGGAAACACCATATATTTT	CASSFGSGNTIYF
NA	NA	TRBV15	TRBJ1-2	TGTGCCACCAGCAGAGAGGGAAAAGCGGGGGACTATGGCTACACCTTC	CATSREGKAGDYGYTF
NA	NA	TRBV19	TRBJ2-7	TGTGCCAGTAGTATAAGAAACAGCATTAGCTCCTACGAGCAGTACTTC	CASSIRNSISSYEQYF
once	NA	TRBV7-9	TRBJ2-3	TGTGCCAGCAGCTTAGACGGACTGAGCACAGATACGCAGTATTTT	CASSLDGLSTDTQYF
once	NA	TRBV28	TRBJ2-7	TGTGCCAGCAGTTTAGAGGGACACCGAGCCTACGAGCAGTACTTC	CASSLEGHRAYEQYF
NA	TRBD2	TRBV27	TRBJ2-1	TGTGCCAGCAGTCCAATGATACTAGCGGGAGAGTCGTCATATCGCCATGAGCAGTTCTTC	CASSPMILAGESSYRHEQFF
once	NA	TRBV6-6	TRBJ2-2	TGTGCCAGCAGAACGTCCCCAGGGTCCGGGGAGCTGTTTTTT	CASRTSPGSGELFF